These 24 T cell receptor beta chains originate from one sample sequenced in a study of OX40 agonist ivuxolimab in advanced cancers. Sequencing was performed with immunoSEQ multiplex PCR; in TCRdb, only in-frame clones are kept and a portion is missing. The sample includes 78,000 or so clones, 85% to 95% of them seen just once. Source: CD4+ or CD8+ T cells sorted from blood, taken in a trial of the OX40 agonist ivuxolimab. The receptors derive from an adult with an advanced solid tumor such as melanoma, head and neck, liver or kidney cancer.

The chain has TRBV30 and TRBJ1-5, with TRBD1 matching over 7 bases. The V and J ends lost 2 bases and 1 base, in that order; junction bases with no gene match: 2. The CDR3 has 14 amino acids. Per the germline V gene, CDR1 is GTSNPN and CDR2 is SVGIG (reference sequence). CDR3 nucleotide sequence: TGTGCCTGGAGTTGGGACAGCAGCAATCAGCCCCAGCATTTT. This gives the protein CAWSWDSSNQPQHF. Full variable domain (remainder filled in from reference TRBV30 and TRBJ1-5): SQTIHQWPATLVQPVGSPLSLECTVEGTSNPNLYWYRQAAGRGLQLLFYSVGIGQISSEVPQNLSASRPQDRQFILSSKKLLLSDSGFYLCAWSWDSSNQPQHFGDGTRLSIL.

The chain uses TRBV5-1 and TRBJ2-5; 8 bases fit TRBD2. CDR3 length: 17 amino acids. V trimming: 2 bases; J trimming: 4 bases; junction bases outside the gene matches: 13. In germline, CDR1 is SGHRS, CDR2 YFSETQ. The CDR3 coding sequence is TGCGCCAGCAGCTTAAACGGGAGGGCCCTAGCAGGAGAGACCCAGTACTTC. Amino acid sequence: CASSLNGRALAGETQYF. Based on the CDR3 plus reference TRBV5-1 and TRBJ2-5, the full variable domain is KAGVTQTPRYLIKTRGQQVTLSCSPISGHRSVSWYQQTPGQGLQFLFEYFSETQRNKGNFPGRFSGRQFSNSRSEMNVSTLELGDSALYLCASSLNGRALAGETQYFGPGTRLLVL.

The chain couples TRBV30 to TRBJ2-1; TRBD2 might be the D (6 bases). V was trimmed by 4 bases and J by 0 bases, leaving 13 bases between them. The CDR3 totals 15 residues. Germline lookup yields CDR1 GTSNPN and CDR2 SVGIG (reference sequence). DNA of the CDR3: TGTGCCTGGACGGGGGACCACCGCTCCTACAATGAGCAGTTCTTC. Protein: CAWTGDHRSYNEQFF.

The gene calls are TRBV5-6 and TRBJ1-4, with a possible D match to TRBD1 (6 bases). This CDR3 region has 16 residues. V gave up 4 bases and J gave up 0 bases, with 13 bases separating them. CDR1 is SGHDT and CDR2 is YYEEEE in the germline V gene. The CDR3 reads CASSGWTVATNEKLFF. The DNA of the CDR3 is TGTGCCAGCAGCGGTTGGACAGTAGCAACTAATGAAAAACTGTTTTTT.

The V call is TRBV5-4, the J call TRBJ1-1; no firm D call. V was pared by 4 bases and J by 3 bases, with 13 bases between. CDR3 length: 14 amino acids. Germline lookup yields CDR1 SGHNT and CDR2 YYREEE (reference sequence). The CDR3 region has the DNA TGTGCCAGCAGCCGGGAGGGAACCTACACTGAAGCTTTCTTT. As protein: CASSREGTYTEAFF.

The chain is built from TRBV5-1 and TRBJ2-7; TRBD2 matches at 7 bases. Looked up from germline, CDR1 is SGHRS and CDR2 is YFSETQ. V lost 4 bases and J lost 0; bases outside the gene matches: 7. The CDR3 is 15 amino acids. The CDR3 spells CASSPLGGGSYEQYF. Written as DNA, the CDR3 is TGCGCCAGCAGCCCCCTGGGCGGGGGCTCCTACGAGCAGTACTTC. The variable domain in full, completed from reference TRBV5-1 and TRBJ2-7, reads KAGVTQTPRYLIKTRGQQVTLSCSPISGHRSVSWYQQTPGQGLQFLFEYFSETQRNKGNFPGRFSGRQFSNSRSEMNVSTLELGDSALYLCASSPLGGGSYEQYFGPGTRLTVT.

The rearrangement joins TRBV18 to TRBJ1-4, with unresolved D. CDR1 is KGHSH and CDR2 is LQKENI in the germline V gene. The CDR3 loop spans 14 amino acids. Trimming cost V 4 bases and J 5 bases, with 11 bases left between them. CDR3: CASSQTDTNEKLFF. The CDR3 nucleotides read TGTGCCAGCTCACAGACCGATACAAATGAAAAACTGTTTTTT.

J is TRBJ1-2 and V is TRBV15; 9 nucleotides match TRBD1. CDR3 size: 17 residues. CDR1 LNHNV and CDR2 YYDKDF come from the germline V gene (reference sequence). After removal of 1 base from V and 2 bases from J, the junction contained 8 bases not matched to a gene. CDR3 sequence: CATSRGLQGAKNYGYTF. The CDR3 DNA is TGTGCCACCAGCAGAGGTCTACAGGGGGCGAAAAACTATGGCTACACCTTC.

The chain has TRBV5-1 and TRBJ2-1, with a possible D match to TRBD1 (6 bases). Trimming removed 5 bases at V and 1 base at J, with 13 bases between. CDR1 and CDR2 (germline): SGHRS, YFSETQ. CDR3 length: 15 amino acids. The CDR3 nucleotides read TGCGCCAGCAGTAGGCCCAGGGGTTCCTACAATGAGCAGTTCTTC. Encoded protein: CASSRPRGSYNEQFF.

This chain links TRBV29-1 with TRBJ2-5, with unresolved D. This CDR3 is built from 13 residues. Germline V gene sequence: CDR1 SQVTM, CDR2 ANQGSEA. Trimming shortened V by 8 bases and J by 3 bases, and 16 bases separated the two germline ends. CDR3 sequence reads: CSLIVYPEETQYF. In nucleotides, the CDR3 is TGCAGCTTAATCGTCTACCCGGAAGAGACCCAGTACTTC.

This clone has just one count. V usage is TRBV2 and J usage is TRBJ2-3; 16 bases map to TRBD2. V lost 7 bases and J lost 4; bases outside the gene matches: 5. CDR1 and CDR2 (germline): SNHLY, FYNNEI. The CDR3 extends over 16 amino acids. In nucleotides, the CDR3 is TGTGCCAGCACCGAGGGACTAGCGGGAGGGGCAGATACGCAGTATTTT. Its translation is CASTEGLAGGADTQYF.

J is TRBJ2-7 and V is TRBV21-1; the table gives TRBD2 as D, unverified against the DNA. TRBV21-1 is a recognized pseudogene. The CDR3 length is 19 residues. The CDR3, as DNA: TGTGCCAGCAGCAAAAGAAGAAATAGCGGGAGGAATAGGGCCTACGAGCAGTACTTC. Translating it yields CASSKRRNSGRNRAYEQYF.

This chain's CDR3 is CSVAMGLAGVADTQYF. Here the CDR3 DNA reads TGCAGCGTTGCTATGGGACTAGCGGGAGTCGCAGATACGCAGTATTTT. The V and J genes are TRBV29-1 and TRBJ2-3; 14 nucleotides agree with TRBD2. Looked up from germline, CDR1 is SQVTM and CDR2 is ANQGSEA. Unmatched junction bases numbered 7, after V lost 4 bases and J lost 4 bases. The CDR3 sequence is 16 residues long.

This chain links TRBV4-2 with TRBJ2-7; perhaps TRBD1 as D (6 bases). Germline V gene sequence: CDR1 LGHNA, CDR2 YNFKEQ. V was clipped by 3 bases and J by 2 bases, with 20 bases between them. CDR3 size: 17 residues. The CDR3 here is CASSQDHRYRVPYEQYF. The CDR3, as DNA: TGTGCCAGCAGCCAGGACCATCGCTACAGGGTGCCCTACGAGCAGTACTTC.

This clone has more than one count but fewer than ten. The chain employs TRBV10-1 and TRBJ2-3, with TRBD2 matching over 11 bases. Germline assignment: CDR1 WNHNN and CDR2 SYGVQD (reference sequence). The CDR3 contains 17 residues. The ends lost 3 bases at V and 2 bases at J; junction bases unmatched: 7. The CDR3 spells CASSELTSGAFTDTQYF. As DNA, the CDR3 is TGCGCCAGCAGTGAACTGACTAGCGGGGCTTTCACAGATACGCAGTATTTT.

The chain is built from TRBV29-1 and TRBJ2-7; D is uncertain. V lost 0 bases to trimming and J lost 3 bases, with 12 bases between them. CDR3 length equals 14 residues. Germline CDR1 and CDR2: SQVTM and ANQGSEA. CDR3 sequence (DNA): TGCAGCGTTGAAGACGTGAGCATCGGCTACGAGCAGTACTTC. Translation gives CSVEDVSIGYEQYF.

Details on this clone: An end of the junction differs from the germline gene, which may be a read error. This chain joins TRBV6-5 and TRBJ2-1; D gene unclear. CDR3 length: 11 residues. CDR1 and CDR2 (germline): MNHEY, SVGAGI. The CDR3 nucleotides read TGTGCCAGCAGTTACGCCACCTCGATGGTCTTC. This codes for CASSYATSMVF.

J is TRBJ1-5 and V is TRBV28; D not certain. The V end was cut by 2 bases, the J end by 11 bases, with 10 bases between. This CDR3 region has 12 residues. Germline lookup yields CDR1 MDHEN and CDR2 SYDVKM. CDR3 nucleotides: TGTGCCAGCAGTTTAGCAAACTTGGCCCAGCATTTT. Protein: CASSLANLAQHF.

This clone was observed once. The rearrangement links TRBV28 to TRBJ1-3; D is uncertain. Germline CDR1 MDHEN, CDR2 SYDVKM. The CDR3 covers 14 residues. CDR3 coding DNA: TGTGCTTCTGGGTTTCCGTTCCGGGGAAACACCATATATTTT. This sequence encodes CASGFPFRGNTIYF.

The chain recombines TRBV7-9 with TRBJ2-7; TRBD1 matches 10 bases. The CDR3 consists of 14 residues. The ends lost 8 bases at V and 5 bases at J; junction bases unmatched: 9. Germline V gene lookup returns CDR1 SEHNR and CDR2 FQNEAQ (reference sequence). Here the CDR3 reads CASLQTGTGDEQYF. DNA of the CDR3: TGTGCCAGCCTCCAAACAGGGACAGGGGACGAGCAGTACTTC.

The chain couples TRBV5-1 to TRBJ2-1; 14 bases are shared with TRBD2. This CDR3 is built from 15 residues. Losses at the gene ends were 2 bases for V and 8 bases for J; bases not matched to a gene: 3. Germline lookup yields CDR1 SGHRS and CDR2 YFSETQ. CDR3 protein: CASSFGLAGGDEQFF. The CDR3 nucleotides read TGCGCCAGCAGCTTCGGACTAGCGGGGGGAGATGAGCAGTTCTTC.

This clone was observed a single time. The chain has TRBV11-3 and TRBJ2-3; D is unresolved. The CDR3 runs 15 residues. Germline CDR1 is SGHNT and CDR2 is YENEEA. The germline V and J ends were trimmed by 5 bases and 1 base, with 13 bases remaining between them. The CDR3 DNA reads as TGTGCCAGCAGCCCCGGGCGATTCCGCACAGATACGCAGTATTTT. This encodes CASSPGRFRTDTQYF.

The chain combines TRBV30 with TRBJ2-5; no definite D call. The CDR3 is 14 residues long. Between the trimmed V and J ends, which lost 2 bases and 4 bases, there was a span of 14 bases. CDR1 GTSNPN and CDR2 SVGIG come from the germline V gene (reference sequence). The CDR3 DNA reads TGTGCCTGGAGTCCGGGCCAAGTAGCAGAGACCCAGTACTTC. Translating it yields CAWSPGQVAETQYF. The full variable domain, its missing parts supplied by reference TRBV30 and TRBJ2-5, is SQTIHQWPATLVQPVGSPLSLECTVEGTSNPNLYWYRQAAGRGLQLLFYSVGIGQISSEVPQNLSASRPQDRQFILSSKKLLLSDSGFYLCAWSPGQVAETQYFGPGTRLLVL.

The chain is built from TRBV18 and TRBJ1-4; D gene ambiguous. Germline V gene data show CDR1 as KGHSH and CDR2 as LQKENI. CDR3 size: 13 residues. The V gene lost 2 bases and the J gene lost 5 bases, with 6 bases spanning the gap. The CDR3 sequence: CASSPDLNEKLFF. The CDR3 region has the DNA TGTGCCAGCTCACCAGACCTAAATGAAAAACTGTTTTTT.